These T cell receptor beta chains were read from a single sample in a study of blood T cell repertoires in COVID-19. Produced via immunoSEQ multiplex PCR; TCRdb's table is partial and in-frame only. Among some 250,000 clones, 70% to 85% were seen once, and the ten largest hold about 3.5%. The sequenced material came from peripheral blood. The receptors shown here come from a woman older than 75 with acute or convalescent COVID-19. Both conserved end residues are part of each CDR3. D genes are given only for firm matches. Clone size, where shown, is once, few, many, or a class for clones that have expanded.

>.|TRBV6-2/TRBV6-3|TRBJ2-7|.
CASSPLLEQYF
TGTGCCAGCAGCCCCCTCCTCGAGCAGTACTTC
>TRBD1|TRBV6-1|TRBJ1-2|.
CASSVSASGQGVYGYTF
TGTGCCAGCAGTGTTTCGGCCTCGGGACAGGGGGTCTATGGCTACACCTTC
>.|TRBV3-1/TRBV3-2|TRBJ2-7|few
CASSQGGTPAYEQYF
TGTGCCAGCAGCCAAGGCGGGACTCCCGCCTACGAGCAGTACTTC
>.|TRBV5-1|TRBJ1-1|.
CASKPSGWNTEAFF
TGCGCCAGCAAACCTTCAGGGTGGAATACTGAAGCTTTCTTT
>.|TRBV7-6|TRBJ2-1|few
CASSLVSGQGNNEQFF
TGTGCCAGCAGCTTAGTCTCGGGCCAGGGGAACAATGAGCAGTTCTTC
>TRBD1|TRBV29-1|TRBJ1-1|once
CSGGRGQNTEAFF
TGCAGCGGGGGCAGGGGGCAAAACACTGAAGCTTTCTTT
>.|TRBV7-8|TRBJ2-5|.
CASSLDRDNQETQYF
TGTGCCAGCAGCTTAGACCGGGACAACCAAGAGACCCAGTACTTC
>.|TRBV10-3|TRBJ1-5|.
CAISEEGGAPQHF
TGTGCCATCAGTGAGGAAGGAGGAGCCCCACAGCATTTT
>TRBD1|TRBV27|TRBJ2-2|.
CASSFSDRLNTGELFF
TGTGCCAGCAGTTTTTCGGACAGGCTAAACACCGGGGAGCTGTTTTTT
>TRBD2|TRBV20-1|TRBJ2-7|once
CSASGGTSGSYEQYF
TGCAGTGCTAGTGGAGGAACTAGCGGGAGTTACGAGCAGTACTTC
>.|TRBV6-5|TRBJ1-1|once
CASRRGGGYTEAFF
TGTGCCAGCAGGAGAGGGGGGGGATACACTGAAGCTTTCTTT
>TRBD2|TRBV3-1/TRBV3-2|TRBJ2-1|once
CSSGGHNEQFF
TGTTCTAGCGGGGGGCATAATGAGCAGTTCTTC